This entry lists 15 T cell receptor beta chains sequenced from one sample in a study of shared clonotypes between healthy human individuals. Sequenced by immunoSEQ multiplex PCR; TCRdb stores in-frame clones only, minus some. The repertoire has some 2.1 million clones, about 95% of them found once; the top ten carry more than 0.95%. Selected positively for CCR7 and CD45RO-negative, naive CD8 cells excluded terminally differentiated effector memory CD45RA+ cells. The sequencing sample was made of naive CD8+ T cells sorted from blood. Source of these receptors: a man between 18 and 35 years old in good health.

The chain joins TRBV5-1 to TRBJ2-7, with 7 bases lining up with TRBD1. The germline gives CDR1 SGHRS, CDR2 YFSETQ. The CDR3 is 14 residues long. V shed 5 bases, J shed 5 bases, and the junction held 10 bases outside the gene matches. The CDR3 bases are TGCGCCAGCAGACCTAAAACTACAGGGGACGAGCAGTACTTC. This translates into CASRPKTTGDEQYF.

The chain carries TRBV27 and TRBJ2-5, with a tentative D call TRBD2 (6 bases). V was clipped by 5 bases and J by 5 bases, with 18 bases between them. The CDR3 has 15 residues. Germline V gene sequence: CDR1 MNHEY, CDR2 SMNVEV (reference sequence). The CDR3 DNA reads TGTGCCAGCAGTCTTAACGGGAGCCCGAGGGAGACCCAGTACTTC. Amino acids: CASSLNGSPRETQYF.

The V call is TRBV27, the J call TRBJ2-7; D is possibly TRBD1 or TRBD2 (5 bases each). Trimming took off 8 bases at V and 2 bases at J, with 10 bases between the two ends. This CDR3 spans 12 amino acids. Germline values: CDR1 MNHEY, CDR2 SMNVEV (reference sequence). DNA for the CDR3: TGTGCCAGCGGGGGACCCACCTACGAGCAGTACTTC. It encodes CASGGPTYEQYF.

V usage is TRBV28 and J usage is TRBJ2-3, with D tentatively TRBD1 or TRBD2 (5 bases each). V lost 6 bases to trimming and J lost 0 bases, with 10 bases between them. The CDR3 is 14 amino acids. Germline assignment: CDR1 MDHEN and CDR2 SYDVKM. The CDR3 is CASSRDASTDTQYF. As DNA, the CDR3 is TGTGCCAGCAGCCGGGACGCTAGCACAGATACGCAGTATTTT. Full variable domain (rest looked up from reference TRBV28 and TRBJ2-3): DVKVTQSSRYLVKRTGEKVFLECVQDMDHENMFWYRQDPGLGLRLIYFSYDVKMKEKGDIPEGYSVSREKKERFSLILESASTNQTSMYLCASSRDASTDTQYFGPGTRLTVL.

About this clone: This CDR3 is also generated by other DNA sequences in the sample. This rearrangement joins TRBV11-2 to TRBJ1-2, with D unresolved. The length of the CDR3 is 13 residues. Trimming shortened V by 1 base and J by 4 bases, and 7 bases separated the two germline ends. In germline, CDR1 is SGHAT, CDR2 FQNNGV. In DNA, the CDR3 is TGTGCCAGCAGCTTAGCACCGGGCTATGGCTACACCTTC. Amino acid sequence: CASSLAPGYGYTF.

This sequence joins TRBV5-1 and TRBJ2-6, with 12 positions matching TRBD2. Trimming at V came to 0 bases and at J to 3 bases, leaving 4 bases not matched to a gene. Per the germline V gene, CDR1 is SGHRS and CDR2 is YFSETQ. The CDR3 length is 18 residues. Here the CDR3 DNA reads TGCGCCAGCAGCTTGGGACTAGCGGGAGTCATTGGGGCCAACGTCCTGACTTTC. It is translated as CASSLGLAGVIGANVLTF.

The genes are TRBV9 and TRBJ2-1; 10 nucleotides agree with TRBD2. Looked up from germline, CDR1 is SGDLS and CDR2 is YYNGEE. CDR3 size: 17 residues. The ends lost 0 bases at V and 0 bases at J; junction bases unmatched: 3. CDR3 sequence: CASSVEASGSSYNEQFF. CDR3 DNA sequence: TGTGCCAGCAGCGTAGAGGCTAGCGGGAGCTCCTACAATGAGCAGTTCTTC.

The gene calls are TRBV4-2 and TRBJ2-1; 7 bases align to TRBD2. The CDR3 length is 18 residues. Germline trimming cut 1 base from V and 2 bases from J; bases unmatched to any gene: 11. The germline V gene encodes CDR1 LGHNA and CDR2 YNFKEQ. The CDR3 DNA reads as TGTGCCAGCAGCCAAGGCGGGGAGGGCACCTGGGCCTACAATGAGCAGTTCTTC. The encoded protein is CASSQGGEGTWAYNEQFF.

The J gene is TRBJ2-5, the V gene TRBV5-1, with 8 positions matching TRBD2. V lost 4 bases to trimming and J lost 0 bases; unmatched junction nucleotides: 11. Germline CDR1 reads SGHRS; CDR2 reads YFSETQ. CDR3 length: 17 residues. The CDR3 bases are TGCGCCAGCAGCCCCGAGATAGCGGGGAAGTACCAAGAGACCCAGTACTTC. It is translated as CASSPEIAGKYQETQYF.

This clone has only a few counts. The chain is built from TRBV7-9 and TRBJ2-7; TRBD1 might be the D (6 bases). The CDR3 sequence is 14 residues long. V was shortened by 2 bases and J by 0 bases, with 8 bases between the two germline ends. The germline gives CDR1 SEHNR, CDR2 FQNEAQ (reference sequence). Here the CDR3 reads CASSLRTDSYEQYF. As DNA, the CDR3 is TGTGCCAGCAGCTTACGGACAGACTCCTACGAGCAGTACTTC.

V gene TRBV10-3 combines with J gene TRBJ2-7; 7 positions match TRBD1. The CDR3 has 14 residues. Germline V gene lookup returns CDR1 ENHRY and CDR2 SYGVKD. Trimming removed 3 bases from V and 3 bases from J; junction bases left unmatched: 5. CDR3 DNA: TGTGCCATCAGTGACCCGGGACAGAGCTACGAGCAGTACTTC. The encoded protein is CAISDPGQSYEQYF.

V gene TRBV5-4 combines with J gene TRBJ2-7; tentatively, D is TRBD1 (5 bases). Between the trimmed V and J ends, which lost 4 bases and 3 bases, there was a span of 11 bases. Germline CDR1 is SGHNT and CDR2 is YYREEE (reference sequence). The CDR3 length is 13 residues. CDR3 sequence: CASSDRQHYEQYF. CDR3 coding DNA: TGTGCCAGCAGCGACCGACAGCACTACGAGCAGTACTTC.

The V and J genes are TRBV5-5 and TRBJ2-1, with 11 bases that match TRBD2. Germline V gene data show CDR1 as SGHKS and CDR2 as YYEKEE (reference sequence). J was trimmed by 3 bases and V by 1 base; bases with no gene match: 3. The CDR3 has 16 amino acids. The CDR3 sequence is CASSLRLAGGYNEQFF. The CDR3 DNA reads TGTGCCAGCAGCTTGAGGCTAGCGGGGGGCTACAATGAGCAGTTCTTC.

V usage is TRBV30 and J usage is TRBJ2-2; the match to TRBD1 covers 10 bases. V lost 5 bases, J lost 4 bases, and 7 bases stayed unmatched. CDR1 GTSNPN and CDR2 SVGIG come from the germline V gene (reference sequence). CDR3 length: 15 amino acids. CDR3 nucleotide sequence: TGTGCCTGGCGCCCGGGACAGGGGCTCACCGGGGAGCTGTTTTTT. Its translation is CAWRPGQGLTGELFF.

This chain connects TRBV10-1 to TRBJ2-2, with TRBD2 matching over 8 bases. This CDR3 has 16 amino acids. The trim removed 5 bases at V and 8 bases at J, leaving 13 bases unmatched. CDR1 and CDR2 (germline): WNHNN, SYGVQD (reference sequence). DNA for the CDR3: TGCGCCAGCAGTCAGGAAATAGCGGGAAGGTCGGGGGAGCTGTTTTTT. Amino acid sequence: CASSQEIAGRSGELFF.